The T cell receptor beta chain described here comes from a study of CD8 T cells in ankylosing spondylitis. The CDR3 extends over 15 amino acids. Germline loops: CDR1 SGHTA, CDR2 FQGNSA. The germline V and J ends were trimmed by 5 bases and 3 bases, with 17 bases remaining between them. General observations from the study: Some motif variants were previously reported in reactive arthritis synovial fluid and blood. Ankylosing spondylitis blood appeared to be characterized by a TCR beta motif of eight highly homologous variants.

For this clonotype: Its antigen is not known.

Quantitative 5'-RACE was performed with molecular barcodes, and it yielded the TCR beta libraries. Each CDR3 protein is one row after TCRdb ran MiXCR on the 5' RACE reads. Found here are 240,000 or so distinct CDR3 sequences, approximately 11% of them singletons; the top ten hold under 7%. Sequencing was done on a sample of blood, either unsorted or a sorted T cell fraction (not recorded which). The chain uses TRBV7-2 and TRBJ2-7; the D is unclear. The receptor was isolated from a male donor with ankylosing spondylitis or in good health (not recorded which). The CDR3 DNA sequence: TGTGCCAGCAGCGGGGAAACGGACGGAAGCTACGAGCAGTACTTC. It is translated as CASSGETDGSYEQYF.